This entry concerns a single TCR beta chain. Participants came from fewer than 25 US areas, aged roughly 18 to 95 years. The CDR3 is 15 amino acids. The trim removed 3 bases at V and 4 bases at J, leaving 6 bases unmatched. The germline CDR1 and CDR2 sequences are DFQATT and SNEGSKA (reference sequence). The data were taken from a study of blood T cell repertoires in COVID-19. Overall study: The samples span acute and convalescent COVID-19 from the United States, Italy and Spain. The cDNA or gDNA used as material had been derived from T cells, B-cell-depleted T cells, or PBMCs.

In the authors' workflow: Reference gene primers were amplified, and this amplification served to estimate nucleated cell counts. Data came from immunoSEQ multiplex PCR; TCRdb stores just in-frame clones and leaves some out. The V and J calls and clone size are taken from that table; D and trimming were inferred from the DNA. The sample shows 150,000 to 200,000 clones, over 65% of them seen only once. Sequences were obtained from PBMCs or T cells enriched from blood (not recorded which). This sequence originates from a woman between 50 and 59 years old who had recovered from COVID-19. The chain joins TRBV20-1 to TRBJ2-2; 9 bases agree with TRBD2. As DNA, the CDR3 is TGCAGTGCTAGTGGACTAGCGAGGGGCACCGGGGAGCTGTTTTTT. This sequence encodes CSASGLARGTGELFF.